A selection of T cell receptor beta chains follows, all from one sample in a study of cytomegalovirus exposure and HLA in healthy donors. Clones were read by immunoSEQ multiplex PCR, and TCRdb kept only the in-frame ones, dropping some. The sample holds about 140,000 clones, around 80% seen once. Specimen: PBMCs. These receptors were collected from a man aged 18 to 29 in good health and CMV-seropositive. Each CDR3 is given without its conserved first and last residue. Fields, in order: V gene, J gene, D gene, CDR3 protein. A D gene is named only where the DNA matches it firmly.

TRBV19,TRBJ1-6,TRBD1,ASSEGARNSPLH
TRBV11-2,TRBJ2-1,TRBD2,ASSYDGGSGNEQF
TRBV7-9,TRBJ2-1,.,ASSQTNSSYNEQF
TRBV19,TRBJ2-5,.,ASSSRLVLQETQY
TRBV19,TRBJ2-3,.,ASSMSIEGTDTQY
TRBV29-1,TRBJ1-1,.,SVKTVPNTEAF
TRBV25-1,TRBJ1-1,.,ASSGGGVNTEAF
TRBV7-9,TRBJ2-7,.,ASSLALGSLGEQY
TRBV5-1,TRBJ1-2,.,ASSTGLPDGSGYT
TRBV5-6,TRBJ2-1,.,ASSFDSSNEQF
TRBV20-1,TRBJ2-1,.,SGAAYNEQF
TRBV19,TRBJ1-1,.,ASSKMRSLNTEAF
TRBV7-2,.,.,ASSLGTFSYEQY
TRBV27,TRBJ2-6,.,ASSSYPLGRESNVLT
TRBV14,TRBJ2-1,TRBD2,ASSLLTAGDNEQF
TRBV29-1,TRBJ1-1,.,SVDSPGQPRWDTEAF
TRBV6-6,TRBJ2-7,TRBD1,ASTLGQQQDEQY
TRBV9,TRBJ1-2,.,ASSGPGYGYT
TRBV2,TRBJ2-2,.,ASSESGLANTGELF
TRBV23-1,TRBJ2-3,.,ASSQPDSPSKHTQY
TRBV25-1,TRBJ2-5,TRBD1,ASSESGTGESETQY
TRBV21-1,TRBJ2-7,.,ASSKRLARTLYEQY
TRBV9,TRBJ2-5,.,ASSVAGKGETQY
TRBV19,TRBJ2-4,.,ATSWGRTGPEY
TRBV7-3,TRBJ1-1,TRBD1,ASSEGGAGTEAF
TRBV9,TRBJ2-1,.,ASSNRVPNEQF
TRBV23-1,TRBJ1-4,TRBD1,ASPDRDNATNEKLF
TRBV28,TRBJ2-4,TRBD1,ASSFRQGAKNIQY
TRBV18,TRBJ2-6,.,ASSPGASGANVLT
TRBV29-1,.,TRBD1,SAFTKKGASYEQY
TRBV7-8,TRBJ2-5,.,ASSRLQGETQY